This TCR beta chain was identified in a study of blood T cell repertoires in COVID-19. Germline V CDR1 and CDR2: SGHNT, YYREEE (reference sequence). The CDR3 spans 12 residues. Trimming removed 0 bases at V and 12 bases at J, with 12 bases between. Per the original methods: Nucleated cell number was recorded as an estimate derived from reference gene primer amplification. Data came from immunoSEQ multiplex PCR; TCRdb stores just in-frame clones and leaves some out. Clonal size and the V and J genes are those of that table, whereas D and trimming came from the DNA. Among fewer than 120,000 clones listed, over 75% were seen once.

The TCR was taken from a woman older than 75 with active or convalescent COVID-19. The chain carries TRBV5-4 and TRBJ1-1; D not resolved. Sequencing was performed on peripheral blood. Here the CDR3 reads CASSLALAETFF. In nucleotides, the CDR3 is TGTGCCAGCAGCTTGGCCTTGGCAGAAACTTTCTTT.